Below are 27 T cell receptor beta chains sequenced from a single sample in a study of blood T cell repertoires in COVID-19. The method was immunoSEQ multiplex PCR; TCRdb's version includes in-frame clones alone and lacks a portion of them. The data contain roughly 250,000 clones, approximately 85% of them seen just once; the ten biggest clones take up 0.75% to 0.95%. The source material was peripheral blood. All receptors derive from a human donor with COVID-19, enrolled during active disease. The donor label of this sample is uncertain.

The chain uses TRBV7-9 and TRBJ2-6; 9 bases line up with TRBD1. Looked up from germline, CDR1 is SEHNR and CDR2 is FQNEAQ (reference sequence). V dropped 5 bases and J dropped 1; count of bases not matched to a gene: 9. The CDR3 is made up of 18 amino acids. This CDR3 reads CASSRRVGQGSGANVLTF. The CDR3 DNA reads TGTGCCAGCAGCCGCAGGGTGGGACAGGGATCTGGGGCCAACGTCCTGACTTTC. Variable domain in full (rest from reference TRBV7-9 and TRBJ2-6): DTGVSQNPRHKITKRGQNVTFRCDPISEHNRLYWYRQTLGQGPEFLTYFQNEAQLEKSRLLSDRFSAERPKGSFSTLEIQRTEQGDSAMYLCASSRRVGQGSGANVLTFGAGSRLTVL.

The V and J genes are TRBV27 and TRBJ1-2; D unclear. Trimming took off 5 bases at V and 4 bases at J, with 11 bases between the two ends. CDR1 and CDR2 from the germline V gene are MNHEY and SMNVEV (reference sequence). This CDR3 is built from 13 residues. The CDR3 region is CASSNGGSYGYTF. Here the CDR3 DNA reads TGTGCCAGCAGTAATGGAGGGTCCTATGGCTACACCTTC.

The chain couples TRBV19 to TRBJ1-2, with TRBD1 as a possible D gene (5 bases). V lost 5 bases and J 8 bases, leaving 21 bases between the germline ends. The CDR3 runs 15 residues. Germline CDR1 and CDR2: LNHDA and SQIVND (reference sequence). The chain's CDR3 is CASSVGRDAIEGYTF. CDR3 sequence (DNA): TGTGCCAGTAGTGTTGGCAGGGATGCTATCGAGGGCTACACCTTC.

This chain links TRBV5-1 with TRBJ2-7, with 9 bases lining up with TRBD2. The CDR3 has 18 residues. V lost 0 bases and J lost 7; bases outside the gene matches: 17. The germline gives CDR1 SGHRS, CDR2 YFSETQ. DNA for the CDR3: TGCGCCAGCAGCTTGGCGTCTAGCGGGATCGTAACGGCGGGAGAGCAGTACTTC. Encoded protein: CASSLASSGIVTAGEQYF.

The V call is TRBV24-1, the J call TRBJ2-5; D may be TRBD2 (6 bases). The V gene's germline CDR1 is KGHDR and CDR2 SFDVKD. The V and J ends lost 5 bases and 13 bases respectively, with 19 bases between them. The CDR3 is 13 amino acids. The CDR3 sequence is CATSGGDKRELYF. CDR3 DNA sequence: TGTGCCACCAGTGGGGGGGATAAAAGGGAATTGTACTTC.

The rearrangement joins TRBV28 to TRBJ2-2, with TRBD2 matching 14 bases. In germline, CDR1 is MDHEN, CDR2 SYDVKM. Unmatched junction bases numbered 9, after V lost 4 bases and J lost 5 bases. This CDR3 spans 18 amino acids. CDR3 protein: CASSSPGTSGGITGELFF. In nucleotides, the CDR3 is TGTGCCAGCAGTTCCCCCGGGACTAGCGGGGGAATAACCGGGGAGCTGTTTTTT.

The CDR3 DNA sequence: TGTGCCAGCAGGTCCCGGTGGAGCGGGGGGACCGGGGGGGAGCTGTTTTTT. This translates into CASRSRWSGGTGGELFF. V usage is TRBV27 and J usage is TRBJ2-2, with 9 bases that match TRBD2. CDR1 is MNHEY, CDR2 SMNVEV, per germline (reference sequence). This CDR3 region has 17 residues. With V trimmed by 6 bases and J by 8 bases, 16 bases remained unmatched.

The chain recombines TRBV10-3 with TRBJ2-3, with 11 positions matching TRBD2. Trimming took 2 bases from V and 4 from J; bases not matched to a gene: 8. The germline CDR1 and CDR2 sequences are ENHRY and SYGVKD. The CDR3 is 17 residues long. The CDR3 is CAISESTSGSGSDTQYF. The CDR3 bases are TGTGCCATCAGTGAGAGTACTAGCGGGAGCGGTTCAGATACGCAGTATTTT.

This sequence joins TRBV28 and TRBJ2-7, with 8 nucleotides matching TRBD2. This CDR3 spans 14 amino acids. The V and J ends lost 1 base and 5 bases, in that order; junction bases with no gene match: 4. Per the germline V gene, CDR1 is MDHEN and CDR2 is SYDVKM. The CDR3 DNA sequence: TGTGCCAGCAGTTTATACGGGAGGGCCGACGAGCAGTACTTC. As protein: CASSLYGRADEQYF.

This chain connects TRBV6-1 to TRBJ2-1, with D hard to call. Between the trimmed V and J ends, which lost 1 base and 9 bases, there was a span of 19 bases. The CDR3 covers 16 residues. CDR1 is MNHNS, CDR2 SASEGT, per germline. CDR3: CASSEESGRLLGEQFF. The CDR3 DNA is TGTGCCAGCAGTGAAGAATCCGGAAGGCTGCTAGGTGAGCAGTTCTTC.

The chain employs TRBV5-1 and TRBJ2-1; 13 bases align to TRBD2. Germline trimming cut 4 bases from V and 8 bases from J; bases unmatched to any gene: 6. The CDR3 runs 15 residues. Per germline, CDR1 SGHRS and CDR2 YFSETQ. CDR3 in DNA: TGCGCCAGCAGCCCCAACGGACTAGCGGGAGATGAGCAGTTCTTC. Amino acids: CASSPNGLAGDEQFF.

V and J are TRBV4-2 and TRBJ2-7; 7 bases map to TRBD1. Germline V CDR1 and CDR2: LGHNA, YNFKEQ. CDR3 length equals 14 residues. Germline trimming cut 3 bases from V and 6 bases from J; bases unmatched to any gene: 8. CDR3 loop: CASSQIRQGGEQYF. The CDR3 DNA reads TGTGCCAGCAGCCAGATTAGACAGGGTGGCGAGCAGTACTTC.

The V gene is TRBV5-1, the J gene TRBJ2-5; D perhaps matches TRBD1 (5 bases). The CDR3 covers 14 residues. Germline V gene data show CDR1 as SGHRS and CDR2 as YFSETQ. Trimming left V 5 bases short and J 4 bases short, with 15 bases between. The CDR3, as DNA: TGCGCCAGCAGTTTCAACGACCAGGGAGAGACCCAGTACTTC. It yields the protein CASSFNDQGETQYF.

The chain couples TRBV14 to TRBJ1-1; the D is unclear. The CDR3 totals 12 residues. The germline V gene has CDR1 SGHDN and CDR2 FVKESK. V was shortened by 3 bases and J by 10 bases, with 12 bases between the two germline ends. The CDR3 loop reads CASSHGPEGAFF. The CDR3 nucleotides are TGTGCCAGCAGCCACGGGCCCGAGGGAGCTTTCTTT. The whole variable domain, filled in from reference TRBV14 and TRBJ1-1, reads EAGVTQFPSHSVIEKGQTVTLRCDPISGHDNLYWYRRVMGKEIKFLLHFVKESKQDESGMPNNRFLAERTGGTYSTLKVQPAELEDSGVYFCASSHGPEGAFFGQGTRLTVV.

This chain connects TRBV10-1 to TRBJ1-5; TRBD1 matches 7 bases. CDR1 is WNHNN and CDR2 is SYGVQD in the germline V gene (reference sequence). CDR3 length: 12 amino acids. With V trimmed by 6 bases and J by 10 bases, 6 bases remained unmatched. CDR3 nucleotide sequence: TGCGCCAGCAGCGTCTACAGGGGCCCCCAGCATTTT. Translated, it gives CASSVYRGPQHF.

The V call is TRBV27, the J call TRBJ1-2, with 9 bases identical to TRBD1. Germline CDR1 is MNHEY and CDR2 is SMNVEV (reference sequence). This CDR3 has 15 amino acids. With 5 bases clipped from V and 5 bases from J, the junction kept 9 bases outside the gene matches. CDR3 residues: CASSPGQGVTYGYTF. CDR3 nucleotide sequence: TGTGCCAGCAGTCCGGGACAGGGCGTAACATATGGCTACACCTTC.

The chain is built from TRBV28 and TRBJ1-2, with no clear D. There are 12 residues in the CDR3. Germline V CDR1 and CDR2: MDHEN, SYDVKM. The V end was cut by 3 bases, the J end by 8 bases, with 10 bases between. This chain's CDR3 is CASSFGGFGYTF. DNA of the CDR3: TGTGCCAGCAGTTTCGGAGGGTTCGGCTACACCTTC.

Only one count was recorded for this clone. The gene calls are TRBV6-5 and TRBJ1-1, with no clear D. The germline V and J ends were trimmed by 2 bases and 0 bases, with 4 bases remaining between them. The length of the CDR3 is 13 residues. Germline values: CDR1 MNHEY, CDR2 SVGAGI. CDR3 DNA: TGTGCCAGCAGTTACATAATGAACACTGAAGCTTTCTTT. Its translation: CASSYIMNTEAFF.

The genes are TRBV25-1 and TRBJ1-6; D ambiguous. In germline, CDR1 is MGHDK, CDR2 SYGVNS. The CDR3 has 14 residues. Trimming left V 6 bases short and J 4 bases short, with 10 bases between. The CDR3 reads CASRSGIYNSPLHF. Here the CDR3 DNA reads TGTGCCAGCAGGAGCGGAATATATAATTCACCCCTCCACTTT. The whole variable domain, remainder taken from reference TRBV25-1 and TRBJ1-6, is EADIYQTPRYLVIGTGKKITLECSQTMGHDKMYWYQQDPGMELHLIHYSYGVNSTEKGDLSSESTVSRIRTEHFPLTLESARPSHTSQYLCASRSGIYNSPLHFGNGTRLTVT.

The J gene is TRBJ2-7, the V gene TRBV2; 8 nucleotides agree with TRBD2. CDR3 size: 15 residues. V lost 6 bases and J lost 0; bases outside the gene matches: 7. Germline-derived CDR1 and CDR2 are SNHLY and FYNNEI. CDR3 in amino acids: CASRAGREASYEQYF. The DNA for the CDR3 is TGTGCCAGCAGAGCAGGGCGGGAGGCCTCCTACGAGCAGTACTTC.

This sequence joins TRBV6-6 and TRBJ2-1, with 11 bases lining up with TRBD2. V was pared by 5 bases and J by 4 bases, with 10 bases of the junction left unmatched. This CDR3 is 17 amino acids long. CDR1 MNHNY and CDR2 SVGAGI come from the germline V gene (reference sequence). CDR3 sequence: CASSPHGLAGGYNEQFF. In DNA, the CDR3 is TGTGCCAGCAGTCCACACGGCCTAGCGGGAGGTTACAATGAGCAGTTCTTC.

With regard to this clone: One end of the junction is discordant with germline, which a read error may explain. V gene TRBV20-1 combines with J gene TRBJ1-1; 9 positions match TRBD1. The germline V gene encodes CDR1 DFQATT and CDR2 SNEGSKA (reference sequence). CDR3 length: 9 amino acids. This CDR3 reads CSARKGQGF. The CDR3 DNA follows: TGCAGTGCTAGGAAGGGACAGGGATTT.

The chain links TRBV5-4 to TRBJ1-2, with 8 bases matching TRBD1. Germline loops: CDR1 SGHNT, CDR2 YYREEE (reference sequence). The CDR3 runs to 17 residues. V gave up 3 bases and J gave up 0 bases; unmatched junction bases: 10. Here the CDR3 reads CASSYPGQARANYGYTF. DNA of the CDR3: TGTGCCAGCAGCTACCCGGGACAGGCACGAGCTAACTATGGCTACACCTTC.

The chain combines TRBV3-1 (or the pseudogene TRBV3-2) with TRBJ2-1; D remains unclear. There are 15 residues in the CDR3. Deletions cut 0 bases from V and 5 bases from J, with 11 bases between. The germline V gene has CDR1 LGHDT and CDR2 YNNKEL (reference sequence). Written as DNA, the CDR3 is TGTGCCAGCAGCCAAGATGGCACCCCCCACAATGAGCAGTTCTTC. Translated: CASSQDGTPHNEQFF.

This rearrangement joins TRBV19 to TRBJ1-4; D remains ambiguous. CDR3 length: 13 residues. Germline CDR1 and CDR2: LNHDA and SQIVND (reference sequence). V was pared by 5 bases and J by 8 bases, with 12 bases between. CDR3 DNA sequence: TGTGCCAGTAGTCTCCGGGAGGACGAAAAACTGTTTTTT. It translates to CASSLREDEKLFF.

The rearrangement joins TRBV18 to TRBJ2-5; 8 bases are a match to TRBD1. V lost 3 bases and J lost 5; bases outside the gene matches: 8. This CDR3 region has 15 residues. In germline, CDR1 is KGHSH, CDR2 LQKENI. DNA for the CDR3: TGTGCCAGCTCACCGTCTCCGGACAGGGTGGAGACCCAGTACTTC. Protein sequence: CASSPSPDRVETQYF.

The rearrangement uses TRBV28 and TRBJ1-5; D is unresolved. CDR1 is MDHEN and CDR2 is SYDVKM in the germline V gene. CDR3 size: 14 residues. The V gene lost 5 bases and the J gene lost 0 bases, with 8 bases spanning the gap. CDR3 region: CASSQAISNQPQHF. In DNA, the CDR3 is TGTGCCAGCAGTCAGGCTATTAGCAATCAGCCCCAGCATTTT.